This entry lists 3 T cell receptor beta chains sequenced from one sample in a study of long-term antiretroviral therapy in people with HIV (dated 2022 in TCRdb). The immunoSEQ hsTCRB v3.0 assay was used at survey level resolution to sequence the TRB variable region. TCRdb limited this immuneACCESS table to in-frame rearrangements with V and J called. A share of clones is missing; checked studies link under half to unresolved V genes, and the rest is unexplained. The sample contains about 25,000 clones, roughly 80% of them found a single time. The ten largest clones take up about 5.3% of the sample. The sample in question was unsorted PBMCs, obtained 0.7 years before starting antiretroviral therapy. These receptors all come from a man aged 25-40 years with HIV.

This clone was recorded a few times. The chain has TRBV18 and TRBJ1-2; 12 positions agree with TRBD1. Germline CDR1 is KGHSH and CDR2 is LQKENI. The V and J ends lost 2 bases and 7 bases, in that order; junction bases with no gene match: 2. The CDR3 consists of 14 residues. CDR3 sequence reads: CASSPTGQGAGYTF. The CDR3 nucleotides read TGTGCCAGCTCACCAACGGGACAGGGGGCTGGCTACACCTTC.

The J gene is TRBJ2-1, the V gene TRBV27, with no clear D. The CDR3 is 13 residues long. Germline assignment: CDR1 MNHEY and CDR2 SMNVEV (reference sequence). Trimming removed 5 bases from V and 5 bases from J, with 10 bases in between. The DNA for the CDR3 is TGTGCCAGCAGTCTCCGACCTGACAATGAGCAGTTCTTC. Amino acid sequence: CASSLRPDNEQFF.

This chain links TRBV5-6 with TRBJ2-3; 12 bases align to TRBD2. V dropped 4 bases and J dropped 3; count of bases not matched to a gene: 3. CDR1 and CDR2 from the germline V gene are SGHDT and YYEEEE. The CDR3 is made up of 15 amino acids. The CDR3 DNA follows: TGTGCCAGCAGCCTCCTAGCGGGGGGGACAGATACGCAGTATTTT. Translated: CASSLLAGGTDTQYF.